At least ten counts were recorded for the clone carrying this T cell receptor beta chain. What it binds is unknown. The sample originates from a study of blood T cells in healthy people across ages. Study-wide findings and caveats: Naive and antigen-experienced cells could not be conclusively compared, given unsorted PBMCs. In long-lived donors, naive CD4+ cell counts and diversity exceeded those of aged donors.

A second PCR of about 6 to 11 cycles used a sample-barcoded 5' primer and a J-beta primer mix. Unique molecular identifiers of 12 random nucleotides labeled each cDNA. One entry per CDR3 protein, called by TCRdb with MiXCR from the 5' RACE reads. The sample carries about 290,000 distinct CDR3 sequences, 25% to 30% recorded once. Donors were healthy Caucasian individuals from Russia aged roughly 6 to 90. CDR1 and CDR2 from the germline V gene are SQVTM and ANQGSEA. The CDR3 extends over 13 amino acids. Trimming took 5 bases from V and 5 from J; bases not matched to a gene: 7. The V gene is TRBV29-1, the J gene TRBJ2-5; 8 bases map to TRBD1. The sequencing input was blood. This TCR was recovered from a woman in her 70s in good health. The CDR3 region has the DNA TGCAGCGTTCCCTTGGACAGGGCTGAGACCCAGTACTTC. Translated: CSVPLDRAETQYF.